These 30 T cell receptor beta chains were sequenced from one sample in a study of cytomegalovirus exposure and HLA in healthy donors. Primers included in the PCR were 60 Vbeta and 13 Jbeta primers. This table comes from immunoSEQ multiplex PCR, and its TCRdb copy is limited to in-frame clones, with some not included. Recorded for this sample: 53,000 or so clones. The sequenced sample was PBMCs. The receptors were sampled from a male donor in good health and CMV-seropositive.

The rearrangement links TRBV5-1 to TRBJ2-7; 10 nucleotides line up with TRBD2. V shed 0 bases, J shed 7 bases, and the junction held 13 bases outside the gene matches. The CDR3 is made up of 17 amino acids. The germline gives CDR1 SGHRS, CDR2 YFSETQ. This chain's CDR3 is CASSLGPLSGGAQEQYF. In DNA form, the CDR3 reads TGCGCCAGCAGCTTGGGCCCCCTCAGCGGGGGGGCGCAAGAGCAGTACTTC.

This rearrangement joins TRBV5-1 to TRBJ1-1, with 9 positions matching TRBD1. This CDR3 is 14 amino acids long. J gave up 4 bases and V 4 bases, and 5 bases lay outside the gene matches. Germline CDR1 and CDR2: SGHRS and YFSETQ. This CDR3 is CASSSRDRVTEAFF. The CDR3 DNA reads as TGCGCCAGCAGCAGTCGGGACAGGGTCACTGAAGCTTTCTTT.

The V call is TRBV7-9, the J call TRBJ2-1; 10 bases are shared with TRBD2. This CDR3 region has 15 residues. Losses at the gene ends were 2 bases for V and 4 bases for J; bases not matched to a gene: 2. Germline assignment: CDR1 SEHNR and CDR2 FQNEAQ (reference sequence). The CDR3 here is CASSLSAGGYNEQFF. Here the CDR3 DNA reads TGTGCCAGCAGCTTATCAGCGGGGGGGTACAATGAGCAGTTCTTC.

The gene calls are TRBV7-2 and TRBJ2-3, with D possibly TRBD2 on 6 matching bases. V was clipped by 3 bases and J by 6 bases, with 10 bases between them. The CDR3 has 13 amino acids. Germline V gene sequence: CDR1 SGHTA, CDR2 FQGNSA. The CDR3 sequence is CASSFRGWDTQYF. CDR3 nucleotide sequence: TGTGCCAGCAGCTTCCGGGGGTGGGATACGCAGTATTTT.

The chain combines TRBV4-1 with TRBJ2-7; 9 nucleotides align to TRBD1. The V and J ends lost 2 bases and 4 bases, in that order; junction bases with no gene match: 6. Germline values: CDR1 MGHRA, CDR2 YSYEKL. The CDR3 sequence is 15 residues long. The CDR3 DNA sequence: TGCGCCAGCAGCCAAACCCGGACAGGGGTTTACGAGCAGTACTTC. Translating it yields CASSQTRTGVYEQYF.

The chain couples TRBV7-8 to TRBJ2-3; TRBD2 aligns across 15 bases. V was pared by 6 bases and J by 0 bases, with 16 bases of the junction left unmatched. The CDR3 loop spans 21 amino acids. Germline V gives CDR1 SGHVS, CDR2 FQNEAQ. This CDR3 is CASSSRARTSGGAASTDTQYF. CDR3 nucleotide sequence: TGTGCCAGCAGTTCCCGGGCGAGGACTAGCGGGGGGGCCGCTAGCACAGATACGCAGTATTTT.

V is TRBV27 and J is TRBJ2-2, with a tentative D call TRBD2 (5 bases). The CDR3 extends over 14 amino acids. The V and J ends lost 8 bases and 6 bases respectively, with 16 bases between them. The germline V gene has CDR1 MNHEY and CDR2 SMNVEV (reference sequence). CDR3 region: CASAKAGFAGELFF. The CDR3 bases are TGTGCCAGCGCCAAGGCGGGTTTTGCCGGGGAGCTGTTTTTT.

The chain combines TRBV5-6 with TRBJ2-3; maybe TRBD1 (5 bases). Trimming took off 0 bases at V and 5 bases at J, with 13 bases between the two ends. Germline CDR1 and CDR2: SGHDT and YYEEEE. The CDR3 has 15 amino acids. CDR3 amino acids: CASSLEGRAKDTQYF. Here the CDR3 DNA reads TGTGCCAGCAGCTTGGAGGGCAGGGCCAAAGATACGCAGTATTTT.

The V and J genes are TRBV6-5 and TRBJ1-5; tentatively, D is TRBD1 (5 bases). Looked up from germline, CDR1 is MNHEY and CDR2 is SVGAGI. The CDR3 covers 15 residues. Trimming removed 9 bases at V and 4 bases at J, with 19 bases between. In nucleotides, the CDR3 is TGTGCCAGAACCGAGGTGGGGGGAGGAAATCAGCCCCAGCATTTT. Amino acids: CARTEVGGGNQPQHF.

The CDR3 DNA is TGTGCCAGCAGCCCGGTCCCGGGGGGCTTCACAGATACGCAGTATTTT. Translation gives CASSPVPGGFTDTQYF. The gene calls are TRBV7-2 and TRBJ2-3, with D perhaps TRBD2 (7 bases). Trimming left V 5 bases short and J 2 bases short, with 17 bases between. The CDR3 totals 16 residues. Germline V CDR1 and CDR2: SGHTA, FQGNSA.

The chain is built from TRBV5-1 and TRBJ2-5; 8 bases align to TRBD2. Trimming removed 5 bases from V and 5 bases from J; junction bases left unmatched: 2. This CDR3 region has 12 residues. Germline assignment: CDR1 SGHRS and CDR2 YFSETQ. The CDR3 coding sequence is TGCGCCAGCAGTACGGGGGGGGAGACCCAGTACTTC. This gives the protein CASSTGGETQYF.

The rearrangement links TRBV7-2 to TRBJ2-7, with D tentatively TRBD1 (6 bases). This CDR3 comprises 14 residues. Trimming took 3 bases from V and 5 from J, leaving 14 bases between them. Germline V gene data show CDR1 as SGHTA and CDR2 as FQGNSA. This chain's CDR3 is CASSLGHRGDEQYF. The CDR3, as DNA: TGTGCCAGCAGCTTGGGACACCGCGGCGACGAGCAGTACTTC.

The chain has TRBV5-6 and TRBJ1-5; unclear D gene. The CDR3 covers 14 residues. V lost 5 bases to trimming and J lost 3 bases, with 12 bases between them. The germline CDR1 and CDR2 sequences are SGHDT and YYEEEE. CDR3 protein: CASSTGEHNQPQHF. CDR3 DNA: TGTGCCAGCAGTACCGGGGAGCACAATCAGCCCCAGCATTTT. Full variable domain (remainder filled in from reference TRBV5-6 and TRBJ1-5): DAGVTQSPTHLIKTRGQQVTLRCSPKSGHDTVSWYQQALGQGPQFIFQYYEEEERQRGNFPDRFSGHQFPNYSSELNVNALLLGDSALYLCASSTGEHNQPQHFGDGTRLSIL.

This sequence joins TRBV27 and TRBJ2-2; 10 positions match TRBD1. CDR1 is MNHEY, CDR2 SMNVEV, per germline (reference sequence). The CDR3 is made up of 19 amino acids. J gave up 5 bases and V 5 bases, and 17 bases lay outside the gene matches. The CDR3 sequence: CASSLRRDRGPRWTGELFF. In DNA form, the CDR3 reads TGTGCCAGCAGTCTCCGTCGGGACAGGGGCCCCAGGTGGACCGGGGAGCTGTTTTTT.

The V and J genes are TRBV27 and TRBJ2-5; 12 bases agree with TRBD2. The better agreement between TRBJ2-7 and the DNA end casts doubt on the J call. Germline CDR1 is MNHEY and CDR2 is SMNVEV (reference sequence). This CDR3 spans 15 amino acids. CDR3 region: CASSWTSGETFEQYF. Written as DNA, the CDR3 is TGTGCCAGCAGCTGGACTAGCGGGGAGACATTCGAGCAGTACTTC.

The chain carries TRBV5-6 and TRBJ1-5, with D uncertain. CDR1 SGHDT and CDR2 YYEEEE come from the germline V gene. CDR3 size: 15 residues. The ends were cut back, 0 bases at V and 1 base at J, with 8 bases in the middle. The CDR3 region has the DNA TGTGCCAGCAGCTTGGGGGCCGCGAGCAATCAGCCCCAGCATTTT. It yields the protein CASSLGAASNQPQHF.

The rearrangement uses TRBV18 and TRBJ1-2; weak D call: TRBD1 (5 bases). The CDR3 length is 13 residues. Germline-derived CDR1 and CDR2 are KGHSH and LQKENI. Trimming removed 6 bases from V and 7 bases from J, with 15 bases in between. In DNA, the CDR3 is TGTGCCAGCTCCCCGGGGGAAACCGGTGGCTACACCTTC. The encoded protein is CASSPGETGGYTF. The full variable domain, with the rest looked up from reference TRBV18 and TRBJ1-2, is NAGVMQNPRHLVRRRGQEARLRCSPMKGHSHVYWYRQLPEEGLKFMVYLQKENIIDESGMPKERFSAEFPKEGPSILRIQQVVRGDSAAYFCASSPGETGGYTFGSGTRLTVV.

On this clone: The same CDR3 is also encoded by other DNA sequences in this sample. V is TRBV7-6 and J is TRBJ2-1, with 9 bases lining up with TRBD1. Looked up from germline, CDR1 is SGHVS and CDR2 is FNYEAQ. V trimming: 5 bases; J trimming: 3 bases; junction bases outside the gene matches: 5. The length of the CDR3 is 15 residues. The CDR3 coding sequence is TGTGCCAGCAGCCGGGGACAGGGTGACTACAATGAGCAGTTCTTC. Amino acids: CASSRGQGDYNEQFF.

The chain carries TRBV6-5 and TRBJ2-1, with 10 bases identical to TRBD2. V shed 6 bases and J 1 base; nucleotides not matched to a gene: 3. The CDR3 runs to 15 residues. Germline assignment: CDR1 MNHEY and CDR2 SVGAGI. The CDR3 loop is CASSTSGESYNEQFF. Here the CDR3 DNA reads TGTGCCAGCAGCACTAGCGGGGAGTCCTACAATGAGCAGTTCTTC.

The rearrangement links TRBV7-2 to TRBJ1-5; 8 bases are a match to TRBD1. The CDR3 has 14 residues. Germline CDR1 is SGHTA and CDR2 is FQGNSA. V lost 4 bases and J lost 6; bases outside the gene matches: 5. The CDR3 region has the DNA TGTGCCAGCAGCTCGCAGGGGGCAGGTCAGCCCCAGCATTTT. Amino acid sequence: CASSSQGAGQPQHF.

The chain uses TRBV5-1 and TRBJ2-1, with D perhaps TRBD2 (5 bases). V was pared by 4 bases and J by 6 bases, with 23 bases between. CDR1 and CDR2 (germline): SGHRS, YFSETQ. This CDR3 is built from 17 residues. The CDR3 bases are TGCGCCAGCAGCGTTCCTGAGGGTTTAGAAGTTATCAATGAGCAGTTCTTC. Encoded protein: CASSVPEGLEVINEQFF. Supplemented by reference TRBV5-1 and TRBJ2-1, the full variable domain reads KAGVTQTPRYLIKTRGQQVTLSCSPISGHRSVSWYQQTPGQGLQFLFEYFSETQRNKGNFPGRFSGRQFSNSRSEMNVSTLELGDSALYLCASSVPEGLEVINEQFFGPGTRLTVL.

CDR3 DNA sequence: TGTGCCAGCAGCTTCGGCGGCCCCTACGAGCAGTACTTC. Protein product: CASSFGGPYEQYF. This sequence joins TRBV5-4 and TRBJ2-7; D gene uncertain. In germline, CDR1 is SGHNT, CDR2 YYREEE (reference sequence). The ends were cut back, 2 bases at V and 2 bases at J, with 8 bases in the middle. This CDR3 is 13 amino acids long.

The chain employs TRBV4-2 and TRBJ1-4; no definite D call. Per the germline V gene, CDR1 is LGHNA and CDR2 is YNFKEQ. The V end lost 1 base, the J end lost 0 bases, and 9 bases lay between the germline ends. This CDR3 is built from 16 residues. Written as DNA, the CDR3 is TGTGCCAGCAGCCAAGCCTACAGTGCAACTAATGAAAAACTGTTTTTT. This sequence encodes CASSQAYSATNEKLFF.

V usage is TRBV10-3 and J usage is TRBJ2-7, with 7 bases lining up with TRBD2. Germline V lookup: CDR1 ENHRY, CDR2 SYGVKD. V dropped 6 bases and J dropped 0; count of bases not matched to a gene: 2. The CDR3 consists of 13 residues. CDR3 loop: CAISGRISYEQYF. In DNA, the CDR3 is TGTGCCATCAGCGGGAGGATCTCCTACGAGCAGTACTTC.

The chain couples TRBV5-6 to TRBJ2-5; 7 positions agree with TRBD2. The DNA end is more similar to TRBJ2-7, so the J call may be wrong. The CDR3 has 14 residues. In germline, CDR1 is SGHDT, CDR2 YYEEEE. In DNA form, the CDR3 reads TGTGCCAGCAGCCTTGGGAGGGGTTATGCCGAGCAGTACTTC. It yields the protein CASSLGRGYAEQYF.

CDR3 DNA: TGTGCCAGCAGCTTGGATGGGGGCAACTATGGCTACACCTTC. Translated: CASSLDGGNYGYTF. The chain uses TRBV5-4 and TRBJ1-2; tentative D call: TRBD1 (6 bases). This CDR3 has 14 amino acids. Trimming pared 0 bases from V and 2 bases from J, leaving 8 bases between. In germline, CDR1 is SGHNT, CDR2 YYREEE (reference sequence).

The chain links TRBV4-3 to TRBJ1-2, with D possibly matching TRBD1 (5 bases). This CDR3 comprises 13 residues. Germline V lookup: CDR1 LGHNA, CDR2 YSLEER. Trimming removed 0 bases from V and 7 bases from J, with 9 bases in between. CDR3 coding DNA: TGCGCCAGCAGCCAAGATCGGGGGGTTGGCTACACCTTC. It specifies CASSQDRGVGYTF.

This rearrangement joins TRBV9 to TRBJ2-3; 10 bases are shared with TRBD2. V trimming: 4 bases; J trimming: 1 base; junction bases outside the gene matches: 0. CDR1 is SGDLS and CDR2 is YYNGEE in the germline V gene. The CDR3 has 14 residues. The CDR3 is CASSLAGGTDTQYF. CDR3 coding DNA: TGTGCCAGCAGCCTAGCGGGGGGCACAGATACGCAGTATTTT.

J is TRBJ2-3 and V is TRBV15; D may be TRBD2 (7 bases). Germline values: CDR1 LNHNV, CDR2 YYDKDF (reference sequence). With 0 bases removed from V and 3 bases from J, the gap between germline ends came to 16 bases. This CDR3 contains 17 residues. DNA for the CDR3: TGTGCCACCAGCAGAGATTTGTGGGGGGGCATTACAGATACGCAGTATTTT. Its protein is CATSRDLWGGITDTQYF.

The chain carries TRBV6-1 and TRBJ1-3, with D uncertain. Germline V lookup: CDR1 MNHNS, CDR2 SASEGT. The CDR3 contains 12 residues. Trimming removed 5 bases at V and 6 bases at J, with 8 bases between. Written as DNA, the CDR3 is TGTGCCAGCAGTCCCCTGGCAAACACCATATATTTT. Protein sequence: CASSPLANTIYF.